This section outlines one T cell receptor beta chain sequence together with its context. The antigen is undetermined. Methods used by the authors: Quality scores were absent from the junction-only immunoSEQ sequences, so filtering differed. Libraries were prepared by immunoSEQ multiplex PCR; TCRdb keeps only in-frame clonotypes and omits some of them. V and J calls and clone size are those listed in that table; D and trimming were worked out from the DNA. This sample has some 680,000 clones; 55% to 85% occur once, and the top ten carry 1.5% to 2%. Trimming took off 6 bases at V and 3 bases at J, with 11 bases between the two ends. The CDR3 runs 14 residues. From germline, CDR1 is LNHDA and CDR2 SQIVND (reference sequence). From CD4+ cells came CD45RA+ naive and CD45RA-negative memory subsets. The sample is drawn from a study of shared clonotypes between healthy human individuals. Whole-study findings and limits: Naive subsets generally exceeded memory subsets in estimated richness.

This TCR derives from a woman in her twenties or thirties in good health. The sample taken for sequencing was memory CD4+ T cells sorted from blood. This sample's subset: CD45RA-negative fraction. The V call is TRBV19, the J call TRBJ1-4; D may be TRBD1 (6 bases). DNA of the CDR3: TGTGCCAGTAGGATAACAGGGTCTAATGAAAAACTGTTTTTT. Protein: CASRITGSNEKLFF.